This T cell receptor beta chain was sequenced during a study of control samples from healthy donors and cancer patients. The V gene lost 2 bases and the J gene lost 5 bases, with 4 bases spanning the gap. Germline values: CDR1 DFQATT, CDR2 SNEGSKA (reference sequence). The CDR3 spans 11 residues. This table comes from immunoSEQ multiplex PCR, and its TCRdb copy is limited to in-frame clones, with some not included. The sample shows 100,000 or so clones, 83% of them seen only once. The chain recombines TRBV20-1 with TRBJ2-1; D call uncertain. Input material: blood. This TCR derives from a woman in her 50s in good health. CDR3 bases: TGCAGTGCTAGATGGGACAATGAGCAGTTCTTC. This translates into CSARWDNEQFF.